The 31 T cell receptor beta chains given below trace back to one sample, sequenced in a study of CD8 T cells in ankylosing spondylitis. Study-wide results and caveats: Typical of ankylosing spondylitis blood, it appeared, was a TCR beta motif of under 10 highly homologous variants.

TCRdb processed the 5' RACE reads anew with MiXCR; each CDR3 protein has one entry. The table has 650,000 to 800,000 distinct CDR3 sequences, around 17% seen once. Antigens of these TCRs are unknown. Sequenced sample: blood, either unsorted or a sorted T cell fraction (not recorded which). These receptors came from a male donor with ankylosing spondylitis.

The table lists this clonotype with a few counts. The V and J genes are TRBV25-1 and TRBJ2-1; TRBD1 aligns across 10 bases. The germline CDR1 and CDR2 sequences are MGHDK and SYGVNS. V lost 6 bases to trimming and J lost 4 bases; unmatched junction nucleotides: 9. This CDR3 comprises 16 residues. CDR3 sequence: CASRDSDRGPYNEQFF. The CDR3 nucleotides read TGTGCCAGCAGAGATTCCGACAGGGGGCCTTACAATGAGCAGTTCTTC. Together with reference TRBV25-1 and TRBJ2-1, the CDR3 gives the full variable domain: EADIYQTPRYLVIGTGKKITLECSQTMGHDKMYWYQQDPGMELHLIHYSYGVNSTEKGDLSSESTVSRIRTEHFPLTLESARPSHTSQYLCASRDSDRGPYNEQFFGPGTRLTVL.

The chain combines TRBV15 with TRBJ2-5; D remains unclear. CDR1 and CDR2 from the germline V gene are LNHNV and YYDKDF (reference sequence). The CDR3 extends over 14 amino acids. V lost 0 bases and J lost 5, with 10 bases in between. The CDR3 DNA follows: TGTGCCACCAGCAGAGATGCGGCCGCGGAGACCCAGTACTTC. Amino acids: CATSRDAAAETQYF.

The V and J genes are TRBV5-1 and TRBJ2-7; 10 positions match TRBD2. The V and J ends lost 2 bases and 5 bases, in that order; junction bases with no gene match: 4. CDR3 size: 14 residues. Germline CDR1 SGHRS, CDR2 YFSETQ. In nucleotides, the CDR3 is TGCGCCAGCAGCTTCAGCGGGGGGGCGAACGAGCAGTACTTC. Its protein is CASSFSGGANEQYF.

The chain is built from TRBV30 and TRBJ2-1, with D possibly being TRBD2 (5 bases). The CDR3 extends over 11 amino acids. Germline CDR1 is GTSNPN and CDR2 is SVGIG (reference sequence). V lost 4 bases and J 8 bases, leaving 9 bases between the germline ends. CDR3 loop: CAWKSGYEQFF. CDR3 DNA: TGTGCCTGGAAGTCGGGGTATGAGCAGTTCTTC.

This chain joins TRBV9 and TRBJ1-3; possible D gene TRBD1, 6 bases. Germline V gene data show CDR1 as SGDLS and CDR2 as YYNGEE. The ends were cut back, 0 bases at V and 0 bases at J, with 10 bases in the middle. The CDR3 has 16 residues. This chain's CDR3 is CASSVAPGVSGNTIYF. CDR3 nucleotide sequence: TGTGCCAGCAGCGTAGCCCCAGGGGTCTCTGGAAACACCATATATTTT.

The V call is TRBV20-1, the J call TRBJ1-4; no definite D call. V shed 3 bases and J shed 3 bases, with 11 bases lying between them. This CDR3 is built from 14 residues. From germline, CDR1 is DFQATT and CDR2 SNEGSKA (reference sequence). CDR3: CSASEAGANEKLFF. CDR3 sequence (DNA): TGCAGTGCTAGTGAGGCAGGAGCTAATGAAAAACTGTTTTTT.

The table lists this clonotype with a few counts. V usage is TRBV12-3 or TRBV12-4 and J usage is TRBJ1-1; a possible D gene is TRBD1 (5 bases). V shed 7 bases and J shed 5 bases, with 14 bases lying between them. The CDR3 extends over 13 amino acids. CDR3 DNA: TGTGCCAGCACAGAGGGGTGGGGTACTGAAGCTTTCTTT. This translates into CASTEGWGTEAFF.

This sequence joins TRBV28 and TRBJ1-5; 7 bases fit TRBD1. V dropped 5 bases and J dropped 15; count of bases not matched to a gene: 10. There are 12 residues in the CDR3. Germline CDR1 MDHEN, CDR2 SYDVKM. CDR3 bases: TGTGCCAGCAGTCTCAGACAGGGTATCTTGCATTTT. Amino acids: CASSLRQGILHF. Based on the CDR3 plus reference TRBV28 and TRBJ1-5, the full variable domain is DVKVTQSSRYLVKRTGEKVFLECVQDMDHENMFWYRQDPGLGLRLIYFSYDVKMKEKGDIPEGYSVSREKKERFSLILESASTNQTSMYLCASSLRQGILHFGDGTRLSIL.

The chain links TRBV3-1 to TRBJ1-2, with a weak D call TRBD1 (5 bases). V lost 4 bases to trimming and J lost 3 bases, with 12 bases between them. This CDR3 is 14 amino acids long. The germline V gene has CDR1 LGHDT and CDR2 YNNKEL (reference sequence). CDR3 coding DNA: TGTGCCAGCAGCCCGACGGGGCGGGACTATGGCTACACCTTC. Translated, it gives CASSPTGRDYGYTF.

The chain carries TRBV12-3 or TRBV12-4 and TRBJ2-2; TRBD1 matches 8 bases. CDR3 length: 15 amino acids. The V gene end was trimmed by 5 bases and the J gene end by 8 bases; junction bases not matched to a gene: 10. The CDR3 here is CASSPQGAGLGELFF. In DNA form, the CDR3 reads TGTGCCAGCAGTCCCCAGGGGGCAGGGCTAGGGGAGCTGTTTTTT.

The rearrangement joins TRBV4-2 to TRBJ2-7; D is unclear. Trimming cost V 5 bases and J 4 bases, with 18 bases left between them. CDR3 length: 15 amino acids. Germline loops: CDR1 LGHNA, CDR2 YNFKEQ. The CDR3 DNA reads TGTGCCAGCAGCTGGAGACTGGCAAGTGGGTACGAGCAGTACTTC. As protein: CASSWRLASGYEQYF.

This clonotype was counted between two and nine times. This chain links TRBV3-1 with TRBJ2-5; D ambiguous. Germline V gene data show CDR1 as LGHDT and CDR2 as YNNKEL (reference sequence). This CDR3 region has 12 residues. V was shortened by 2 bases and J by 4 bases, with 5 bases between the two germline ends. The CDR3 DNA is TGTGCCAGCAGCCAATTAGGAGAGACCCAGTACTTC. It specifies CASSQLGETQYF.

The chain carries TRBV18 and TRBJ1-5, with a tentative D call TRBD1 (5 bases). In germline, CDR1 is KGHSH, CDR2 LQKENI. Trimming cost V 2 bases and J 1 base, with 12 bases left between them. CDR3 length: 16 residues. As DNA, the CDR3 is TGTGCCAGCTCACCAGAACGGGGGACGAGCAATCAGCCCCAGCATTTT. The encoded protein is CASSPERGTSNQPQHF. Together with reference TRBV18 and TRBJ1-5, the CDR3 gives the full variable domain: NAGVMQNPRHLVRRRGQEARLRCSPMKGHSHVYWYRQLPEEGLKFMVYLQKENIIDESGMPKERFSAEFPKEGPSILRIQQVVRGDSAAYFCASSPERGTSNQPQHFGDGTRLSIL.

As concerns this clonotype: Sequence at one end of the junction differs from germline and may be a read error. The chain has TRBV24-1 and TRBJ2-1, with D possibly matching TRBD1 (6 bases). This CDR3 comprises 15 residues. Germline CDR1 KGHDR, CDR2 SFDVKD. The CDR3 is CSARVLGGSYNEQFF. CDR3 coding DNA: TGCAGTGCTAGGGTATTAGGGGGCTCCTACAATGAGCAGTTCTTC.

There are a few counts of this clonotype. The V gene is TRBV12-3 or TRBV12-4, the J gene TRBJ2-3; 7 nucleotides match TRBD1. The CDR3 has 14 amino acids. The trim removed 3 bases at V and 6 bases at J, leaving 6 bases unmatched. CDR3 amino acids: CASSFDRAGDTQYF. The CDR3 nucleotides are TGTGCCAGCAGTTTCGACAGGGCGGGCGATACGCAGTATTTT.

This clonotype was picked up a small number of times. The gene calls are TRBV3-1 and TRBJ1-1; TRBD1 is a possible D gene (5 bases). This CDR3 region has 14 residues. V lost 2 bases to trimming and J lost 5 bases, with 12 bases between them. Germline lookup yields CDR1 LGHDT and CDR2 YNNKEL (reference sequence). The CDR3, as DNA: TGTGCCAGCAGCCAAACGGGGGGGGGGACTGAAGCTTTCTTT. Amino acids: CASSQTGGGTEAFF.

The chain joins TRBV29-1 to TRBJ2-3; D ambiguous. CDR1 and CDR2 (germline): SQVTM, ANQGSEA. The CDR3 is made up of 12 amino acids. Trimming left V 0 bases short and J 2 bases short, with 3 bases between. This CDR3 reads CSVEDITDTQYF. In DNA form, the CDR3 reads TGCAGCGTTGAAGACATCACAGATACGCAGTATTTT.

This clonotype was seen a handful of times. J is TRBJ2-1 and V is TRBV6-5, with TRBD1 as a possible D gene (5 bases). From germline, CDR1 is MNHEY and CDR2 SVGAGI. The V end was cut by 4 bases, the J end by 3 bases, with 10 bases between. This CDR3 spans 14 amino acids. As DNA, the CDR3 is TGTGCCAGCAGTTCCCCGGACATCTACAATGAGCAGTTCTTC. Its translation is CASSSPDIYNEQFF.

The J gene is TRBJ2-7, the V gene TRBV20-1, with 8 bases fitting TRBD2. This CDR3 is built from 16 residues. V trimming: 0 bases; J trimming: 6 bases; junction bases outside the gene matches: 13. Germline CDR1 reads DFQATT; CDR2 reads SNEGSKA (reference sequence). This CDR3 is CSARDGTGGPVVEQYF. CDR3 DNA sequence: TGCAGTGCTAGAGATGGAACGGGGGGGCCGGTTGTCGAGCAGTACTTC.

This rearrangement joins TRBV5-6 to TRBJ2-3; no clear D. The germline V and J ends were trimmed by 4 bases and 1 base, with 13 bases remaining between them. Germline V gene sequence: CDR1 SGHDT, CDR2 YYEEEE. The CDR3 has 15 residues. The DNA of the CDR3 is TGTGCCAGCAGCCTGTCGGTGGATGGCACAGATACGCAGTATTTT. Protein: CASSLSVDGTDTQYF.

V gene TRBV24-1 combines with J gene TRBJ2-5, with TRBD1 matching over 11 bases. Looked up from germline, CDR1 is KGHDR and CDR2 is SFDVKD. The trim removed 2 bases at V and 5 bases at J, leaving 3 bases unmatched. The CDR3 has 15 amino acids. The CDR3 here is CATSDYGTGGETQYF. The CDR3, as DNA: TGTGCCACCAGTGATTACGGGACAGGGGGGGAGACCCAGTACTTC.

The gene calls are TRBV7-2 and TRBJ2-5; 10 bases line up with TRBD2. V dropped 5 bases and J dropped 4; count of bases not matched to a gene: 10. The germline V gene has CDR1 SGHTA and CDR2 FQGNSA. The CDR3 runs 16 residues. This CDR3 reads CASSPPGGLARETQYF. The CDR3 region has the DNA TGTGCCAGCAGCCCCCCTGGGGGACTAGCGAGAGAGACCCAGTACTTC.

This clonotype was counted between two and nine times. V is TRBV12-3 or TRBV12-4 and J is TRBJ2-3; TRBD1 agrees at 7 bases. Trimming at V came to 2 bases and at J to 6 bases, leaving 8 bases not matched to a gene. This CDR3 region has 15 residues. CDR3 sequence (DNA): TGTGCCAGCAGTTTACAAGGGGGCCATCGGGATACGCAGTATTTT. Protein product: CASSLQGGHRDTQYF.

The CDR3 loop is CASSQGPRDVRSYEQYF. CDR3 sequence (DNA): TGCGCCAGCAGCCAAGGCCCCCGGGACGTCAGGTCCTACGAGCAGTACTTC. V is TRBV4-1 and J is TRBJ2-7; D is possibly TRBD1 or TRBD2 (5 bases each). Per germline, CDR1 MGHRA and CDR2 YSYEKL. This CDR3 spans 17 amino acids. Between the trimmed V and J ends, which lost 1 base and 1 base, there was a span of 17 bases.

This clonotype was seen a handful of times. The V gene is TRBV10-1, the J gene TRBJ2-3; 10 positions match TRBD2. J gave up 6 bases and V 4 bases, and 4 bases lay outside the gene matches. Looked up from germline, CDR1 is WNHNN and CDR2 is SYGVQD (reference sequence). The length of the CDR3 is 14 residues. CDR3 nucleotide sequence: TGCGCCAGCAGTGTCACTAGCGGGGAGGATACGCAGTATTTT. This gives the protein CASSVTSGEDTQYF.

This CDR3 is CASSFFIGVEEQYF. The CDR3 bases are TGTGCCAGCAGTTTCTTCATCGGGGTTGAGGAGCAGTACTTC. J is TRBJ2-7 and V is TRBV28, with D possibly matching TRBD2 (5 bases). Trimming cost V 3 bases and J 7 bases, with 16 bases left between them. This CDR3 spans 14 amino acids. CDR1 and CDR2 from the germline V gene are MDHEN and SYDVKM.

This clonotype was found a few times. This chain joins TRBV10-3 and TRBJ2-7; 8 bases line up with TRBD1. V was clipped by 3 bases and J by 3 bases; unmatched bases: 10. Germline V gene data show CDR1 as ENHRY and CDR2 as SYGVKD. The CDR3 spans 16 residues. CDR3 region: CAISDPTGVEIYEQYF. Written as DNA, the CDR3 is TGTGCCATCAGTGACCCGACAGGGGTCGAGATCTACGAGCAGTACTTC.

The sample holds a few counts of this clonotype. The DNA for the CDR3 is TGCAGTGTTAGGACAGGGCCCGGGAGAGCTTTCTTT. It is translated as CSVRTGPGRAFF. The chain is built from TRBV20-1 and TRBJ1-1, with 8 positions matching TRBD1. Germline loops: CDR1 DFQATT, CDR2 SNEGSKA (reference sequence). The V segment lost 7 bases and the J segment 10 bases; nucleotides outside the gene matches: 11. The CDR3 runs 12 residues.

The rearrangement uses TRBV11-3 and TRBJ2-5; 9 bases agree with TRBD1. V gave up 10 bases and J gave up 5 bases; unmatched junction bases: 8. Per germline, CDR1 SGHNT and CDR2 YENEEA. The CDR3 contains 13 residues. CDR3 loop: CATRDRDDETQYF. CDR3 nucleotides: TGTGCCACCCGGGACAGGGATGATGAGACCCAGTACTTC.

V gene TRBV20-1 combines with J gene TRBJ2-7, with TRBD2 identical over 8 bases. Germline loops: CDR1 DFQATT, CDR2 SNEGSKA (reference sequence). Trimming removed 5 bases from V and 4 bases from J; junction bases left unmatched: 10. The CDR3 loop spans 14 amino acids. The CDR3 sequence is CSAEPGTRKYEQYF. In nucleotides, the CDR3 is TGCAGTGCTGAACCCGGGACTAGGAAATACGAGCAGTACTTC.

The chain has TRBV24-1 and TRBJ2-3; TRBD2 matches 8 bases. This CDR3 is 17 amino acids long. V gave up 0 bases and J gave up 5 bases; unmatched junction bases: 9. Germline CDR1 reads KGHDR; CDR2 reads SFDVKD. CDR3 DNA sequence: TGTGCCACCAGTGATTTGCAATCCGTAGCGGGGAGAGATACGCAGTATTTT. Amino acids: CATSDLQSVAGRDTQYF.